Each of the 9 T cell receptor beta chains below was sequenced from the same sample in a study of Graves' ophthalmopathy and Graves' hyperthyroidism. Amplification of the TCR beta CDR3 regions used RNA transcripts (as template). An initial RT-PCR round employing HTBI primers preceded a second-round multiplex PCR. TCRdb used MiXCR to reprocess the multiplex PCR reads, holding one entry per CDR3 protein. This table holds 680,000 or so distinct CDR3 sequences, about a fifth found once. Sequencing was done on a sample of peripheral blood. The source of these receptors is a woman aged 18-29 years with stable Graves' hyperthyroidism. Some clones in this sample may be carry-over from other donors' samples.

This clonotype was counted at least ten times. J is TRBJ1-1 and V is TRBV6-5, with TRBD1 matching 8 bases. Germline values: CDR1 MNHEY, CDR2 SVGAGI. Trimming took 0 bases from V and 0 from J; bases not matched to a gene: 3. This CDR3 region has 16 residues. CDR3 in amino acids: CASSYSQGALNTEAFF. The CDR3 DNA reads as TGTGCCAGCAGTTACTCGCAGGGGGCCCTGAACACTGAAGCTTTCTTT.

This clonotype occurred many times. The chain links TRBV7-9 to TRBJ1-1; no firm D call. Germline V gives CDR1 SEHNR, CDR2 FQNEAQ (reference sequence). Trimming stripped 4 bases from V and 6 bases from J, with 18 bases between. CDR3 size: 15 residues. CDR3 in DNA: TGTGCCAGCAGCTCCTCCGGGATCTCGGCCGCTGAAGCTTTCTTT. Translating it yields CASSSSGISAAEAFF. The variable domain in full, with the rest retrieved from reference TRBV7-9 and TRBJ1-1, is DTGVSQNPRHKITKRGQNVTFRCDPISEHNRLYWYRQTLGQGPEFLTYFQNEAQLEKSRLLSDRFSAERPKGSFSTLEIQRTEQGDSAMYLCASSSSGISAAEAFFGQGTRLTVV.

The rearrangement joins TRBV29-1 to TRBJ1-2, with TRBD1 identical over 7 bases. V lost 3 bases to trimming and J lost 4 bases; unmatched junction nucleotides: 2. This CDR3 is built from 12 residues. The germline V gene encodes CDR1 SQVTM and CDR2 ANQGSEA. The DNA of the CDR3 is TGCAGCGTTGATGGGACAGCCTATGGCTACACCTTC. It codes for CSVDGTAYGYTF. Based on the CDR3 plus reference TRBV29-1 and TRBJ1-2, the full variable domain is SAVISQKPSRDICQRGTSLTIQCQVDSQVTMMFWYRQQPGQSLTLIATANQGSEATYESGFVIDKFPISRPNLTFSTLTVSNMSPEDSSIYLCSVDGTAYGYTFGSGTRLTVV.

This clonotype was seen repeatedly, ten times or more. The V call is TRBV6-1, the J call TRBJ2-7, with TRBD1 as a possible D gene (5 bases). CDR1 and CDR2 (germline): MNHNS, SASEGT. The CDR3 spans 14 residues. V was shortened by 6 bases and J by 0 bases, with 12 bases between the two germline ends. The CDR3 nucleotides are TGTGCCAGCAGGACAGCTGGGATCTCCTACGAGCAGTACTTC. Translation gives CASRTAGISYEQYF.

Note on this clonotype: A clone one base away is much larger, so this may be a read error. J is TRBJ2-7 and V is TRBV30; weak D call: TRBD1 (5 bases). Germline V gives CDR1 GTSNPN, CDR2 SVGIG (reference sequence). This CDR3 contains 13 residues. The CDR3: CAWSTGAPYELYF. CDR3 in DNA: TGTGCCTGGAGCACAGGCGCCCCCTACGAGCTGTACTTC.

The V call is TRBV4-1, the J call TRBJ2-7, with TRBD1 as a possible D gene (7 bases). This CDR3 region has 16 residues. Trimming took 1 base from V and 3 from J, leaving 16 bases between them. Germline V gives CDR1 MGHRA, CDR2 YSYEKL. The chain's CDR3 is CASSQGFGQGGYEQYF. The CDR3 coding sequence is TGCGCCAGCAGCCAAGGCTTTGGGCAGGGGGGCTACGAGCAGTACTTC.

This chain connects TRBV6-1 to TRBJ2-5; the D is unclear. Germline CDR1 reads MNHNS; CDR2 reads SASEGT. V was clipped by 7 bases and J by 5 bases, with 14 bases between them. The CDR3 spans 13 residues. CDR3 sequence reads: CASTPPGGETQYF. The CDR3 DNA follows: TGTGCCAGCACCCCCCCCGGTGGGGAGACCCAGTACTTC.

This clonotype was detected many times. This sequence joins TRBV10-3 and TRBJ1-1, with D uncertain. The CDR3 has 14 residues. V was cut by 0 bases and J by 7 bases, with 12 bases left in between. CDR1 and CDR2 from the germline V gene are ENHRY and SYGVKD. The CDR3 sequence is CAISESTGRNEAFF. CDR3 bases: TGTGCCATCAGTGAGTCGACCGGACGGAATGAAGCTTTCTTT.

This clonotype was counted at least ten times. A single base separates this from a much larger clone, so it may be a read error. The rearrangement uses TRBV20-1 and TRBJ2-5; 12 positions agree with TRBD2. The germline V gene encodes CDR1 DFQATT and CDR2 SNEGSKA (reference sequence). V gave up 3 bases and J gave up 3 bases; unmatched junction bases: 2. The CDR3 consists of 14 residues. CDR3 loop: CSASPSGGEETQYF. The CDR3 DNA is TGCAGTGCTAGCCCTAGCGGGGGGGAAGAGACCCAGTACTTC.